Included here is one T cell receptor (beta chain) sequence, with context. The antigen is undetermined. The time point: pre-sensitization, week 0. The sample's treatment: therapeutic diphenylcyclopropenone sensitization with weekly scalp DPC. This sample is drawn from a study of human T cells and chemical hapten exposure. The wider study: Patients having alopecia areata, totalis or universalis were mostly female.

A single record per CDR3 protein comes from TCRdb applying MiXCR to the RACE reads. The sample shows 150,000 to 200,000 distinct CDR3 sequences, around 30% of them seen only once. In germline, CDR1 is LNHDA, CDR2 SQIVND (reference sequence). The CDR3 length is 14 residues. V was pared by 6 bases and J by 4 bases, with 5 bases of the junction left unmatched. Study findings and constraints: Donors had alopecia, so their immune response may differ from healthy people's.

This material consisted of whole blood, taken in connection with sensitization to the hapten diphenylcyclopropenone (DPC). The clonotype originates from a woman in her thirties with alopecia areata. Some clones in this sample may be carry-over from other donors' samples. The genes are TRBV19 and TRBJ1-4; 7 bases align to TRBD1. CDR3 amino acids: CASSTQGYNEKLFF. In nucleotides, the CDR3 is TGTGCCAGTAGCACACAGGGGTATAATGAAAAACTGTTTTTT.